This is a list of T cell receptor beta chains from one sample in a study of T cells in Graves' hyperthyroidism and ophthalmopathy. TCRdb passed the multiplex PCR reads through MiXCR, listing each CDR3 protein once. Among around 610,000 distinct CDR3 sequences listed, under 15% were seen once. The sample was blood. The receptors derive from a woman aged 40 to 49 with Graves' ophthalmopathy. Both conserved end residues are part of each CDR3.

V	J	CDR3
TRBV27	TRBJ2-5	CASSPGTSGIQETQYF
TRBV11-2	TRBJ2-4	CASSLEGLAKNIQYF
TRBV25-1	TRBJ2-2	CASSESGLAGGPAAGELFF
TRBV12-3/TRBV12-4	TRBJ1-5	CASSSDRGKQPQHF
TRBV7-8	TRBJ2-1	CASSPGTANEQFF
TRBV20-1	TRBJ1-5	CSARDPVAVNQPQHF
TRBV2	TRBJ1-1	CASNVVPTEAFF
TRBV24-1	TRBJ2-7	CATSAGAAIYEQYF
TRBV7-9	TRBJ2-7	CASSPSIGQGNEQYF
TRBV6-5	TRBJ1-2	CASSSPGQAVGYTF
TRBV3-1	TRBJ1-2	CASSPSGRATGLYGYTF
TRBV19	TRBJ1-5	CASRTGTDSNQPQHF
TRBV20-1	TRBJ1-6	CSAVGHLNSPLHF
TRBV19	TRBJ1-1	CASSIGLLNTEAFF
TRBV25-1	TRBJ1-1	CASSEGLRGAGTEAFF
TRBV12-3/TRBV12-4	TRBJ2-1	CASRPTSNNEQFF
TRBV5-1	TRBJ2-5	CASSLEVGQRRQETQYF
TRBV29-1	TRBJ2-6	CSGRDTESSGANVLTF
TRBV18	TRBJ2-7	CASSALPTGTGLEQYF
TRBV12-5	TRBJ2-3	CASGWPASTDTQYF
TRBV14	TRBJ2-3	CASSLTGTIITDTQYF
TRBV4-1	TRBJ2-7	CASSQDSLAVLNEQYF
TRBV12-3/TRBV12-4	TRBJ2-2	CASVGQANTGELFF
TRBV20-1	TRBJ2-5	CSARGLSGAAQETQYF
TRBV27	TRBJ2-5	CASSLSDTAGGRETQYF
TRBV20-1	TRBJ2-4	CSAPGQGANIQYF